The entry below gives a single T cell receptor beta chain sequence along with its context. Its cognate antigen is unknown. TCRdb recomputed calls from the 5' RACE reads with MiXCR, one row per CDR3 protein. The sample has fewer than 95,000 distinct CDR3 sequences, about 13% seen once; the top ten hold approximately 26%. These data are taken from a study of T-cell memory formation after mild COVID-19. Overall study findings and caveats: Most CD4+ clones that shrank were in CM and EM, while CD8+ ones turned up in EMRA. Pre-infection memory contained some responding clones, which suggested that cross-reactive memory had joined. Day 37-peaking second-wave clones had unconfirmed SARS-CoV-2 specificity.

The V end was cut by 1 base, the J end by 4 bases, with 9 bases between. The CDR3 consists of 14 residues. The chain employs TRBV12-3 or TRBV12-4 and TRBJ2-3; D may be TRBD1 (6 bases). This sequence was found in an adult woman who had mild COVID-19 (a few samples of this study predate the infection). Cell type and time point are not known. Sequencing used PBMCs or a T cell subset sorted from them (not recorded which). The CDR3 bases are TGTGCCAGCAGTTTAGGACAGGTCCCAGATACGCAGTATTTT. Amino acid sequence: CASSLGQVPDTQYF.